This is a list of T cell receptor beta chains from one sample in a study of Ad26.COV2.S vaccination and SARS-CoV-2 variants. Method: immunoSEQ multiplex PCR; TCRdb's copy keeps in-frame clones and lacks some. The repertoire includes fewer than 400,000 clones, 85% of them detected once, and 2% to 2.5% sits in the top ten. The specimen was peripheral blood, collected in a trial of Ad26.COV2.S vaccine versus placebo. The receptors derive from a person aged 18-60 years who received the Ad26.COV2.S COVID-19 vaccine or a placebo. Both conserved end residues are part of each CDR3. A D gene is named only where the DNA matches it firmly. Size values are once, few and many counts, or a class for expanded clones, and some rows have none.

TRBV9	.	TRBJ2-2	.	TGTGCCAGCAGCGTATTAGGGCAGAACACCGGGGAGCTGTTTTTT	CASSVLGQNTGELFF
TRBV27	TRBD2	TRBJ2-5	.	TGTGCCAGCAGTAAGCGGGGGGGCCGGGAGACCCAGTACTTC	CASSKRGGRETQYF
TRBV5-6	TRBD1	TRBJ1-3	.	TGTGCCAGCAGCTTGGTGACAGGGGGTGGAAACACCATATATTTT	CASSLVTGGGNTIYF
TRBV6-4	TRBD2	TRBJ2-3	.	TGTGCCAGCAGTCGTGGCAGTAGCGGGGGGGCTTGGAGCACAGATACGCAGTATTTT	CASSRGSSGGAWSTDTQYF
TRBV6-1	TRBD1	TRBJ2-7	.	TGTGCCAGCAGTGAATATTGGGACAGGGGGCGCGAGCAGTACTTC	CASSEYWDRGREQYF
TRBV30	.	TRBJ1-3	.	TGTGCCTGGAGTGGAAAAGGGTTTACTCTGGGAAACACCATATATTTT	CAWSGKGFTLGNTIYF
TRBV19	.	TRBJ2-3	.	TGTGCCAGTAGTATTGGTCCCAGCGCGGATACGCAGTATTTT	CASSIGPSADTQYF
TRBV19	.	TRBJ2-2	.	TGTGCCAGTAGTGGGAGCTACAGAGACCTAAACACCGGGGAGCTGTTTTTT	CASSGSYRDLNTGELFF
TRBV24-1	TRBD2	TRBJ2-7	.	TGTGCCACCAGTGATTTGCATCTCATATGTGCCGGGACTCGCGGGGGGGCGGGACACGAGCAGTACTTC	CATSDLHLICAGTRGGAGHEQYF
TRBV9	TRBD1	TRBJ2-5	.	TGTGCCAGCAGCGTAAGGGGGACAGCTCAAGAGACCCAGTACTTC	CASSVRGTAQETQYF
TRBV2	.	TRBJ1-1	.	TGTGCCAGCACCGAAGGCGAACGGGCGTGGGTCACTGAAGCTTTCTTT	CASTEGERAWVTEAFF
TRBV6-5	.	TRBJ2-3	.	TGTGCCAGCAGTTACAGTGGGGCAGATACGCAGTATTTT	CASSYSGADTQYF
TRBV9	.	TRBJ1-3	.	TGTGCCAGCAGCCCCGTCGTAGGGAGCTCTGGAAACACCATATATTTT	CASSPVVGSSGNTIYF
TRBV28	.	TRBJ1-1	few	TGTGCCAGCAGGATTGAACAGGGTTCGAATGAAGCTTTCTTT	CASRIEQGSNEAFF
TRBV27	.	TRBJ1-5	few	TGTGCCAGCAGGTCCACCCAGGGTAATCAGCCCCAGCATTTT	CASRSTQGNQPQHF
TRBV29-1	.	TRBJ2-7	.	TGCAGCGTTGGGGGGTTCTACGAGCAGTACTTC	CSVGGFYEQYF
TRBV5-1	.	TRBJ1-1	.	TGCGCCAGCAGCCCATCACGTGGCCCCATATTTGAAGCCACTGAAGCTTTCTTT	CASSPSRGPIFEATEAFF
TRBV6-6	TRBD1	TRBJ2-3	.	TGTGCCAGCAGTCGAGACCGGACAGGGGGCATAATGGATACGCAGTATTTT	CASSRDRTGGIMDTQYF
TRBV19	TRBD1	TRBJ1-2	once	TGTGCCAGTAGTACCCCAGGGACAGCGGATTTTGGCTATGGCTACACCTTC	CASSTPGTADFGYGYTF
TRBV15	TRBD1	TRBJ1-1	.	TGTGCCACCAGCAGAGACGAGGGACAGTCGGAAGCTTTCTTT	CATSRDEGQSEAFF
TRBV28	.	TRBJ1-4	.	TGTGCCAGCCAGCTGGAGGGAACTAATGAAAAACTGTTTTTT	CASQLEGTNEKLFF
TRBV10-1	.	TRBJ2-2	.	TGCGCCAGCAGTCTAAATACCGGGGAGCTGTTTTTT	CASSLNTGELFF
TRBV4-1	TRBD2	TRBJ2-3	.	TGCGCCAGCAGCCTGGGGACTAGCGGGATTACAGATACGCAGTATTTT	CASSLGTSGITDTQYF
TRBV19	TRBD2	TRBJ2-3	.	TGTGCCAGCGCCCGGACTAGCGAAGCAGATACGCAGTATTTT	CASARTSEADTQYF
TRBV4-1	.	TRBJ2-7	.	TGCGCCAGCAGCATCCGGGGCTTGTCCCACGAGCAGTACTTC	CASSIRGLSHEQYF
TRBV6-5	TRBD1	TRBJ1-2	.	TGTGCCAGCAGGCGGACAGGTGCCTATGGCTACACCTTC	CASRRTGAYGYTF
TRBV7-8	.	TRBJ2-3	.	TGTGCCAGCAGCTGGGGGCTCCTTACTAGCCGAAATGTGGATACGCAGTATTTT	CASSWGLLTSRNVDTQYF
TRBV11-3	.	TRBJ2-1	.	TGTGCCAGCAGCCCCCTACGGGGGTACTACAATGAGCAGTTCTTC	CASSPLRGYYNEQFF
TRBV7-3	.	TRBJ2-1	.	TGTGCCAGCAGGGGGTCCGACAATGAGCAGTTCTTC	CASRGSDNEQFF
TRBV7-9	.	TRBJ1-2	.	TGTGCCAGCAGCTTAAGGCCAGGGGAGTGGTATGGCTACACCTTC	CASSLRPGEWYGYTF
TRBV15	TRBD2	TRBJ2-5	.	TGTGCCACCAGCAGAGGGACTAGCGCCTACCAAGAGACCCAGTACTTC	CATSRGTSAYQETQYF
TRBV27	TRBD1	TRBJ1-6	.	TGTGCCAGCAGTCTCCACAGGGGCCGAAATTCACCCCTCCACTTT	CASSLHRGRNSPLHF
TRBV19	.	TRBJ1-2	.	TGTGCCAGTAGTCCCGACAGATCGACCTATGGCTACACCTTC	CASSPDRSTYGYTF
TRBV29-1	.	TRBJ1-1	.	TGCAGCGGTGTTAAGACAGGAAGTTACACTGAAGCTTTCTTT	CSGVKTGSYTEAFF
TRBV6-6	.	TRBJ1-1	.	TGTGCCAGCAGGGACCGTCGGGACACTGAAGCTTTCTTT	CASRDRRDTEAFF
TRBV5-5	TRBD1	TRBJ1-1	.	TGTGCCAGCAGCTTTGAGCCGGGACAGGGGAAAGTGGCTGAAGCTTTCTTT	CASSFEPGQGKVAEAFF
TRBV15	.	TRBJ2-6	.	TGTGCCACGGGTCGGTCTGGGGCCAACGTCCTGACTTTC	CATGRSGANVLTF
TRBV19	.	TRBJ2-1	.	TGTGCCAGTAGTATAGGACCGGGGTCTGGGAATGAGCAGTTCTTC	CASSIGPGSGNEQFF
TRBV7-9	.	TRBJ1-1	.	TGTGCCAGCAGCTACCCCCGGGGAGGAATGAACACTGAAGCTTTCTTT	CASSYPRGGMNTEAFF